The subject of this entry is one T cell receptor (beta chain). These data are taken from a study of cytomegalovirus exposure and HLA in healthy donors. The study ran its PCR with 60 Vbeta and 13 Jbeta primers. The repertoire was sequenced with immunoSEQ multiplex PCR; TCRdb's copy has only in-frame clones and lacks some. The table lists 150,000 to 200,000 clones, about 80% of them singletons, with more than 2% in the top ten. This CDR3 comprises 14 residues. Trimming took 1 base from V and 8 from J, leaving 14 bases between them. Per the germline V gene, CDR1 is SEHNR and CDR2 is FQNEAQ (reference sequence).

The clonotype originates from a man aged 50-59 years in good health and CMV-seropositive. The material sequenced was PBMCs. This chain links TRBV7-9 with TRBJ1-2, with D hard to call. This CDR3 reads CASSLEFGGLGYTF. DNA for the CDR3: TGTGCCAGCAGCTTAGAATTCGGAGGCCTCGGCTACACCTTC.